The following is a TCR beta chain sequence with its context. The data stem from a study of control samples from healthy donors and cancer patients. Assay used: immunoSEQ multiplex PCR; TCRdb lists only in-frame clones, some missing. Here the sample spans about 110,000 clones, around 89% being singletons. The CDR3 spans 14 residues. Germline CDR1 is SNHLY and CDR2 is FYNNEI. Trimming left V 7 bases short and J 2 bases short, with 14 bases between. The TCR was taken from a woman aged 45-60 years in good health. Sample: blood. The chain uses TRBV2 and TRBJ2-5; D not certain. The CDR3 nucleotides read TGTGCCAGCAATGTAGTTCGAGCACAAGAGACCCAGTACTTC. It encodes CASNVVRAQETQYF.